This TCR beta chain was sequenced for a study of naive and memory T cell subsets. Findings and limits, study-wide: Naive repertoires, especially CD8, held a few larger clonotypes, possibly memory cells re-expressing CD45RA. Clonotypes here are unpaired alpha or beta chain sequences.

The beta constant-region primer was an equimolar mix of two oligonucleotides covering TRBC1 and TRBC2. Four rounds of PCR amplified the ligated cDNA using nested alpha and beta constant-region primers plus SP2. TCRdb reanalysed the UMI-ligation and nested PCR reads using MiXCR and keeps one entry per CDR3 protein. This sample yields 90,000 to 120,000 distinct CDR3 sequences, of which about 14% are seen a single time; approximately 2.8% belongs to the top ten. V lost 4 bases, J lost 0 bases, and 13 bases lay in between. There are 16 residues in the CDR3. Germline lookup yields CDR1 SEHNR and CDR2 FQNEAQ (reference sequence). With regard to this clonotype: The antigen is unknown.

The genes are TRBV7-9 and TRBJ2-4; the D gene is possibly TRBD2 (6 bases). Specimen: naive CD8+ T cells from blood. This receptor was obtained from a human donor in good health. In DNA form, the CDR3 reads TGTGCCAGCAGCTGGAACCAGGGACTAGCCAAAAACATTCAGTACTTC. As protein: CASSWNQGLAKNIQYF.